Shown below are 10 T cell receptor beta chains from a single sample sequenced in a study of blood T cell repertoires in COVID-19. Here immunoSEQ multiplex PCR was the method, and the copy in TCRdb shows in-frame clones only, minus some. In the table there are some 430,000 clones, roughly 91% of which are singletons. The source material was PBMCs or T cells enriched from blood (not recorded which). Receptor source: a man younger than 30 who had recovered from COVID-19.

V and J are TRBV6-4 and TRBJ2-7, with 8 bases aligning to TRBD1. Germline trimming cut 0 bases from V and 6 bases from J; bases unmatched to any gene: 7. The germline V gene has CDR1 MRHNA and CDR2 SNTAGT. This CDR3 comprises 15 residues. The CDR3: CASSDSSAGGGEQYF. The CDR3 coding sequence is TGTGCCAGCAGTGACTCGTCTGCAGGGGGCGGCGAGCAGTACTTC.

The V gene is TRBV6-1, the J gene TRBJ1-4, with unresolved D. The CDR3 consists of 15 residues. V lost 2 bases to trimming and J lost 4 bases, with 11 bases between them. Looked up from germline, CDR1 is MNHNS and CDR2 is SASEGT. In DNA form, the CDR3 reads TGTGCCAGCAGTGAACCCGGGAAGGGTAATGAAAAACTGTTTTTT. Translated: CASSEPGKGNEKLFF.

This clone was found once. Here the CDR3 DNA reads TGTGCCAGCAGTGTGGAGTTTGCAACTAATGAAAAACTGTTTTTT. It is translated as CASSVEFATNEKLFF. The rearrangement uses TRBV2 and TRBJ1-4; D ambiguous. The CDR3 runs 15 residues. Trimming cost V 4 bases and J 0 bases, with 9 bases left between them. CDR1 and CDR2 from the germline V gene are SNHLY and FYNNEI.

This chain connects TRBV7-9 to TRBJ1-1; TRBD1 is a possible D gene (5 bases). The V gene lost 1 base and the J gene lost 1 base, with 10 bases spanning the gap. The CDR3 spans 15 residues. From germline, CDR1 is SEHNR and CDR2 FQNEAQ (reference sequence). This CDR3 reads CASSLDRRGNTEAFF. The CDR3 coding sequence is TGTGCCAGCAGCTTAGATAGGAGGGGGAACACTGAAGCTTTCTTT. The full variable domain, in which reference TRBV7-9 and TRBJ1-1 provide the parts outside the CDR3, is DTGVSQNPRHKITKRGQNVTFRCDPISEHNRLYWYRQTLGQGPEFLTYFQNEAQLEKSRLLSDRFSAERPKGSFSTLEIQRTEQGDSAMYLCASSLDRRGNTEAFFGQGTRLTVV.

The chain uses TRBV28 and TRBJ2-6; D may be TRBD1 (6 bases). Germline V gene lookup returns CDR1 MDHEN and CDR2 SYDVKM. Deletions cut 4 bases from V and 4 bases from J, with 14 bases between. The CDR3 is 16 residues long. CDR3 sequence reads: CASSSTGLGGANVLTF. The CDR3 DNA follows: TGTGCCAGCAGTTCGACAGGTCTAGGAGGGGCCAACGTCCTGACTTTC. Drawing the rest from reference TRBV28 and TRBJ2-6, the complete variable domain is DVKVTQSSRYLVKRTGEKVFLECVQDMDHENMFWYRQDPGLGLRLIYFSYDVKMKEKGDIPEGYSVSREKKERFSLILESASTNQTSMYLCASSSTGLGGANVLTFGAGSRLTVL.

This chain links TRBV28 with TRBJ2-4; 13 bases agree with TRBD2. The junction had 2 bases not matched to a gene; V was cut back by 5 bases and J by 4 bases. The CDR3 runs 15 residues. The germline gives CDR1 MDHEN, CDR2 SYDVKM. CDR3 sequence reads: CASSGTSGVKNIQYF. In DNA, the CDR3 is TGTGCCAGCAGTGGGACTAGCGGGGTAAAAAACATTCAGTACTTC.

This clone has more than one count but fewer than ten. The chain couples TRBV5-5 to TRBJ1-2; D might be TRBD1 (6 bases). This CDR3 has 14 residues. The germline CDR1 and CDR2 sequences are SGHKS and YYEKEE (reference sequence). The V end lost 2 bases, the J end lost 8 bases, and 16 bases lay between the germline ends. The CDR3 protein is CASSLGQKPVGYTF. CDR3 bases: TGTGCCAGCAGCTTAGGACAGAAACCTGTAGGCTACACCTTC.

This rearrangement joins TRBV7-2 to TRBJ1-2; 12 bases fit TRBD1. The trim removed 4 bases at V and 7 bases at J, leaving 10 bases unmatched. CDR3 length equals 16 residues. Germline CDR1 is SGHTA and CDR2 is FQGNSA. CDR3 amino acids: CASSSTLGQGALGYTF. Written as DNA, the CDR3 is TGTGCCAGCAGCTCGACCTTGGGACAGGGGGCTCTTGGCTACACCTTC.

The chain combines TRBV5-1 with TRBJ1-1, with TRBD1 matching 7 bases. V trimming: 0 bases; J trimming: 0 bases; junction bases outside the gene matches: 5. This CDR3 contains 16 residues. Germline CDR1 reads SGHRS; CDR2 reads YFSETQ. The chain's CDR3 is CASSLGWTGMNTEAFF. As DNA, the CDR3 is TGCGCCAGCAGCTTGGGCTGGACAGGCATGAACACTGAAGCTTTCTTT.

The CDR3 nucleotides read TGCGCCAGCAGCCGGGCGCGTGGGAGCACTGAAGCTTTCTTT. It yields the protein CASSRARGSTEAFF. The chain joins TRBV5-1 to TRBJ1-1, with D unresolved. V lost 4 bases to trimming and J lost 4 bases, with 14 bases between them. The CDR3 has 14 residues. In germline, CDR1 is SGHRS, CDR2 YFSETQ.